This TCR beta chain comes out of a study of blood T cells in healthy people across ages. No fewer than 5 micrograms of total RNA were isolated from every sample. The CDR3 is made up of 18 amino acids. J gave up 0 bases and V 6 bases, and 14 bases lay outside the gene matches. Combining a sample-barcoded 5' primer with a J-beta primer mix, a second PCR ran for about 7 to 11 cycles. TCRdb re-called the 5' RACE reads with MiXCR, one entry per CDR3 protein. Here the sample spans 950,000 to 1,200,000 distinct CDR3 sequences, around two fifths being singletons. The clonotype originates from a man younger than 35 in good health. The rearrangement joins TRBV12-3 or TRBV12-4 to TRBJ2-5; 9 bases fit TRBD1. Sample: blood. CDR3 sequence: CASSEGQGTPEYQETQYF. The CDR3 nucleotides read TGTGCCAGCAGCGAAGGACAGGGGACTCCGGAATACCAAGAGACCCAGTACTTC.